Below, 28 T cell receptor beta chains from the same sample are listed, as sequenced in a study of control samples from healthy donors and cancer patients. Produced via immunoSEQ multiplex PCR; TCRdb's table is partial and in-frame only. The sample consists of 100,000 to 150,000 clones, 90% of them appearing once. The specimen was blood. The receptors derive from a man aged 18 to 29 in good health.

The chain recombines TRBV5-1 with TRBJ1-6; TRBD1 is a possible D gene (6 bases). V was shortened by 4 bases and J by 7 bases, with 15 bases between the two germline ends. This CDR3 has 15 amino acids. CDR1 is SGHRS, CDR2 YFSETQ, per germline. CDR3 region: CASSQNRVNNSPLHF. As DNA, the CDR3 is TGCGCCAGCAGCCAAAACAGGGTTAACAATTCACCCCTCCACTTT. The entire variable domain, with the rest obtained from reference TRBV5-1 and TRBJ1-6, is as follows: KAGVTQTPRYLIKTRGQQVTLSCSPISGHRSVSWYQQTPGQGLQFLFEYFSETQRNKGNFPGRFSGRQFSNSRSEMNVSTLELGDSALYLCASSQNRVNNSPLHFGNGTRLTVT.

The CDR3 region is CASSQTGATNEKLFF. CDR3 DNA sequence: TGTGCCAGTAGTCAAACAGGAGCAACTAATGAAAAACTGTTTTTT. J is TRBJ1-4 and V is TRBV19; D is possibly TRBD1 (5 bases). V lost 5 bases to trimming and J lost 0 bases, with 10 bases between them. This CDR3 is 15 amino acids long. Germline CDR1 and CDR2: LNHDA and SQIVND (reference sequence).

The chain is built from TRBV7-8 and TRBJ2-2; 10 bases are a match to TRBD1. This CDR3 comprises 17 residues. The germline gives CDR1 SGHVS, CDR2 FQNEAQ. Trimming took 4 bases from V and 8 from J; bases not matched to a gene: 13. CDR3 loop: CASSSPDRGSPGGELFF. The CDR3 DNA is TGTGCCAGCAGCTCCCCGGACAGGGGGTCTCCAGGGGGGGAGCTGTTTTTT. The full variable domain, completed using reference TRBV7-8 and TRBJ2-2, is GAGVSQSPRYKVAKRGQDVALRCDPISGHVSLFWYQQALGQGPEFLTYFQNEAQLDKSGLPSDRFFAERPEGSVSTLKIQRTQQEDSAVYLCASSSPDRGSPGGELFFGEGSRLTVL.

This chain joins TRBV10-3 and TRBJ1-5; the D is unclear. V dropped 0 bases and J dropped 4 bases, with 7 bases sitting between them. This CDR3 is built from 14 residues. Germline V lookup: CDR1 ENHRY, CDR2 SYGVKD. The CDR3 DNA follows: TGTGCCATCAGTGAGTCTCGGGCTAATCAGCCCCAGCATTTT. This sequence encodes CAISESRANQPQHF.

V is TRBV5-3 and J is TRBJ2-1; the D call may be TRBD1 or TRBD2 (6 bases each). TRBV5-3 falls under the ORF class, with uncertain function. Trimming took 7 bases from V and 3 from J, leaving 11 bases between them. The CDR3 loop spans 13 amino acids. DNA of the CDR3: TGTGCCAGACCCGGAGGGGGCTACAATGAGCAGTTCTTC. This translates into CARPGGGYNEQFF.

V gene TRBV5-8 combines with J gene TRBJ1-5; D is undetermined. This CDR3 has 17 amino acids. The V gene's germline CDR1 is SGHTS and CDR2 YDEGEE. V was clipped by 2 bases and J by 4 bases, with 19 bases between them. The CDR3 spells CASSLVGRLPGNQPQHF. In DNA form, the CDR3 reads TGTGCCAGCAGCTTAGTTGGGAGGTTACCTGGGAATCAGCCCCAGCATTTT. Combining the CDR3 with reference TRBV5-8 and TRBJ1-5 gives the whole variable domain EAGVTQSPTHLIKTRGQQATLRCSPISGHTSVYWYQQALGLGLQFLLWYDEGEERNRGNFPPRFSGRQFPNYSSELNVNALELEDSALYLCASSLVGRLPGNQPQHFGDGTRLSIL.

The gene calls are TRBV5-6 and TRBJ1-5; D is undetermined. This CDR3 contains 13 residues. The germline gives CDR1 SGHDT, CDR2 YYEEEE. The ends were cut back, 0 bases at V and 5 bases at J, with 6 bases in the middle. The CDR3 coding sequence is TGTGCCAGCAGCTTGGGTCGGGATCAGCCCCAGCATTTT. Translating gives CASSLGRDQPQHF.

In DNA, the CDR3 is TGTGCCAGCAGCCCGCACGTGGGGAAGAGCTCCTACAATGAGCAGTTCTTC. Its protein is CASSPHVGKSSYNEQFF. This chain joins TRBV7-2 and TRBJ2-1; D call uncertain. This CDR3 spans 17 amino acids. The germline gives CDR1 SGHTA, CDR2 FQGNSA. With 5 bases removed from V and 0 bases from J, the gap between germline ends came to 17 bases. Filled out from reference TRBV7-2 and TRBJ2-1, the complete variable domain reads GAGVSQSPSNKVTEKGKDVELRCDPISGHTALYWYRQSLGQGLEFLIYFQGNSAPDKSGLPSDRFSAERTGGSVSTLTIQRTQQEDSAVYLCASSPHVGKSSYNEQFFGPGTRLTVL.

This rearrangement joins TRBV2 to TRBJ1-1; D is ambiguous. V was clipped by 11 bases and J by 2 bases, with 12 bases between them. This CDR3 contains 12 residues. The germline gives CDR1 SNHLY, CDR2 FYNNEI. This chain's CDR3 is CAAATANTEAFF. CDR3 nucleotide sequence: TGTGCCGCAGCTACAGCTAACACTGAAGCTTTCTTT.

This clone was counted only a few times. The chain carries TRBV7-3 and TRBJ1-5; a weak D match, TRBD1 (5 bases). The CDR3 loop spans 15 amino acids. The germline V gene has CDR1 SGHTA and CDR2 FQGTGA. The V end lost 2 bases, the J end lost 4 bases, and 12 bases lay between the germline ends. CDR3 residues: CASSLRAGVNQPQHF. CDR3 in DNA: TGTGCCAGCAGCTTACGGGCGGGGGTGAATCAGCCCCAGCATTTT.

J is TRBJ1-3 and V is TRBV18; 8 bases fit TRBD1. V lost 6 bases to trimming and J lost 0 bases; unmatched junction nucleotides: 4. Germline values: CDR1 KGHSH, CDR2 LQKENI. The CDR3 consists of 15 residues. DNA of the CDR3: TGTGCCAGCTCTCCCGACAGGGGCTCTGGAAACACCATATATTTT. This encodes CASSPDRGSGNTIYF.

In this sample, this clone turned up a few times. This CDR3 reads CASSWAVQETQYF. The CDR3 nucleotides read TGTGCCAGCAGCTGGGCGGTTCAAGAGACCCAGTACTTC. This rearrangement joins TRBV11-2 to TRBJ2-5; D is unclear. This CDR3 contains 13 residues. V lost 4 bases and J 2 bases, leaving 8 bases between the germline ends. CDR1 SGHAT and CDR2 FQNNGV come from the germline V gene. Full variable domain (missing parts from reference TRBV11-2 and TRBJ2-5): EAGVAQSPRYKIIEKRQSVAFWCNPISGHATLYWYQQILGQGPKLLIQFQNNGVVDDSQLPKDRFSAERLKGVDSTLKIQPAKLEDSAVYLCASSWAVQETQYFGPGTRLLVL.

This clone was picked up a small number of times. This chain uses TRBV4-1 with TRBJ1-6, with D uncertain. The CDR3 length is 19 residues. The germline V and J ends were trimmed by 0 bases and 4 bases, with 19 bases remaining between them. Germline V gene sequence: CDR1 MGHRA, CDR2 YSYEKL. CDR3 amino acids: CASSQENSMDLYYNSPLHF. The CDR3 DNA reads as TGCGCCAGCAGCCAAGAAAATTCGATGGATTTGTATTATAATTCACCCCTCCACTTT.

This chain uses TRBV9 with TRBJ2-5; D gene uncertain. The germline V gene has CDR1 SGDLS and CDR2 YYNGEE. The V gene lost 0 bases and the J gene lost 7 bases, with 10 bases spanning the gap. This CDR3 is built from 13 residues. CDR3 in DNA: TGTGCCAGCAGCGTAGACCCAGAACGGACCCAGTACTTC. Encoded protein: CASSVDPERTQYF.

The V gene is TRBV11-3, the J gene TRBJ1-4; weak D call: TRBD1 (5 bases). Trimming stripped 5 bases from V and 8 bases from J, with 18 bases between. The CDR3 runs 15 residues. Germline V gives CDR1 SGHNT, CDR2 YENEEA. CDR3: CASSAGQGLNEKLFF. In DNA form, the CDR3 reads TGTGCCAGCAGCGCAGGCCAGGGTTTGAACGAAAAACTGTTTTTT.

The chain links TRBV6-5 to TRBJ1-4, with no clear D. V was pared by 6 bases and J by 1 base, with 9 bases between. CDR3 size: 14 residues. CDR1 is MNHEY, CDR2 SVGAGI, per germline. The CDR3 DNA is TGTGCCAGCAGCTCGACTGGAACTAATGAAAAACTGTTTTTT. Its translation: CASSSTGTNEKLFF.

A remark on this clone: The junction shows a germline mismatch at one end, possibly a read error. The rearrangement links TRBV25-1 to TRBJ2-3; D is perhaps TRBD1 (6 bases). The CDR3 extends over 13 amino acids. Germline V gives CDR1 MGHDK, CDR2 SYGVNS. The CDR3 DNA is TGTGCCAGCCAAGGGGACACCACATATACGCAGTATTTT. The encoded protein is CASQGDTTYTQYF.

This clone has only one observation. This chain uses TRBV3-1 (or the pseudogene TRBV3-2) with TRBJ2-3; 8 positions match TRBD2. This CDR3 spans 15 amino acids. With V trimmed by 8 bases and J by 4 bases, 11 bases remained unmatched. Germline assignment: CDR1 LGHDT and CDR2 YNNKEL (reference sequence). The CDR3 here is CASAQTSDGSDTQYF. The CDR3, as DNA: TGTGCCAGCGCTCAGACTAGCGATGGGTCAGATACGCAGTATTTT.

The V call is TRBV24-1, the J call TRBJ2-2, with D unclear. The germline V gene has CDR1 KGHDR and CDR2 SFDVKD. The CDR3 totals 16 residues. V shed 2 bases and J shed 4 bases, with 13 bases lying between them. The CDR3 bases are TGTGCCACCAGTGATTGGCCTCACCCGGTCACCGGGGAGCTGTTTTTT. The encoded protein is CATSDWPHPVTGELFF.

The CDR3 coding sequence is TGTGCCAGCAGTTGGCTAGCGGGAGTCACAGATACGCAGTATTTT. The encoded protein is CASSWLAGVTDTQYF. The chain employs TRBV6-2 or TRBV6-3 and TRBJ2-3, with 10 bases lining up with TRBD2. The CDR3 runs to 15 residues. Germline V gene lookup returns CDR1 MNHEY and CDR2 SVGEGT. V lost 4 bases and J lost 2; bases outside the gene matches: 3.

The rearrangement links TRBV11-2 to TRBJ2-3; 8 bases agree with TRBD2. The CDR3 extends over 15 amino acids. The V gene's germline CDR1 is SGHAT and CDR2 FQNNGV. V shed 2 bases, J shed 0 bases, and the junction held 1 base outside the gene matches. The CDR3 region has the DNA TGTGCCAGCAGCTTACTAGCGGGTAGCACAGATACGCAGTATTTT. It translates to CASSLLAGSTDTQYF.

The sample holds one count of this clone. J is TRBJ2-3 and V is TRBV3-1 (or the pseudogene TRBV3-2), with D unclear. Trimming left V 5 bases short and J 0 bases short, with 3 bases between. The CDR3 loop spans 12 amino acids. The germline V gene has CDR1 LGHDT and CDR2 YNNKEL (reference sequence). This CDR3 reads CASSSSTDTQYF. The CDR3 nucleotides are TGTGCCAGCAGCTCGAGCACAGATACGCAGTATTTT.

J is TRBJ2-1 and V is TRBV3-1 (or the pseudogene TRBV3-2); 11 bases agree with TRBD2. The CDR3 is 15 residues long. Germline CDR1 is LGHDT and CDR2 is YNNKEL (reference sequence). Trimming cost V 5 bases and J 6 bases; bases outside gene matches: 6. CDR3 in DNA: TGTGCCAGCAGCGAGACTAGCGGGGAAGCCAATGAGCAGTTCTTC. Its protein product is CASSETSGEANEQFF.

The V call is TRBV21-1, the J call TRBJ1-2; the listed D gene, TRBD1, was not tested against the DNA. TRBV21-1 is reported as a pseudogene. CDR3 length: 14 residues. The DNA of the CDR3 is TGTGCCAGCAGCCCACAGGGAGCTAACTATGGCTACACCTTC. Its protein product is CASSPQGANYGYTF.

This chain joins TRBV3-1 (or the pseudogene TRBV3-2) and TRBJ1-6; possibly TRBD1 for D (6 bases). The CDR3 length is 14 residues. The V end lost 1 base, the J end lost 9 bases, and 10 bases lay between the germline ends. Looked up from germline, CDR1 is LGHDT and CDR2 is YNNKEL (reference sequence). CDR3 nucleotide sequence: TGTGCCAGCAGCCAAGTCCAGGGGAGTTCACCCCTCCACTTT. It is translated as CASSQVQGSSPLHF.

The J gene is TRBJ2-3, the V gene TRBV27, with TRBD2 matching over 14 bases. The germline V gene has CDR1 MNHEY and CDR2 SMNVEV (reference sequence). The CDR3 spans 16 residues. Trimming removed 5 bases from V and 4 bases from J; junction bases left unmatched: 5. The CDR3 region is CASSTGTSGSSDTQYF. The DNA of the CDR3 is TGTGCCAGCAGTACCGGGACTAGCGGGAGTTCAGATACGCAGTATTTT.

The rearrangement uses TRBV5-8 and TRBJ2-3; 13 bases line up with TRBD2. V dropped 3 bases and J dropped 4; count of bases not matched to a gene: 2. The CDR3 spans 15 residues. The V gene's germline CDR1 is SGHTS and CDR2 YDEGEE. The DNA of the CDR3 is TGTGCCAGCAGCTCCGGGACTAGCGGGGCAGATACGCAGTATTTT. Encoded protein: CASSSGTSGADTQYF. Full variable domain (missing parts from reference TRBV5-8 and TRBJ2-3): EAGVTQSPTHLIKTRGQQATLRCSPISGHTSVYWYQQALGLGLQFLLWYDEGEERNRGNFPPRFSGRQFPNYSSELNVNALELEDSALYLCASSSGTSGADTQYFGPGTRLTVL.

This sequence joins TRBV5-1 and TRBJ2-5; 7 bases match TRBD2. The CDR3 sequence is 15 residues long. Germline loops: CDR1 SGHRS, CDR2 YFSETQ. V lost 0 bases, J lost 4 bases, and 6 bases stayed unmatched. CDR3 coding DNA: TGCGCCAGCAGCTTGGATCCGGCTAGCGGAGAGACCCAGTACTTC. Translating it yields CASSLDPASGETQYF. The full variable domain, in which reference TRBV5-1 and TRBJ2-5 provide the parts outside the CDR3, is KAGVTQTPRYLIKTRGQQVTLSCSPISGHRSVSWYQQTPGQGLQFLFEYFSETQRNKGNFPGRFSGRQFSNSRSEMNVSTLELGDSALYLCASSLDPASGETQYFGPGTRLLVL.